These 5 T cell receptor beta chains were all obtained from the same sample, sequenced in a study of human T cells and chemical hapten exposure. Time point in this sample: patch test 1, 2 weeks after DPC sensitization. Described treatment: therapeutic diphenylcyclopropenone sensitization with weekly scalp DPC. TCRdb redid the calling of the RACE reads with MiXCR, one entry per CDR3 protein. The sample carries around 340,000 distinct CDR3 sequences, around 7% recorded once. The sequencing here drew on whole blood, taken in connection with sensitization to the hapten diphenylcyclopropenone (DPC). The receptors shown here come from a young woman with alopecia areata. Some clones in this sample may be carry-over from other donors' samples.

This clonotype appeared a few times. This rearrangement joins TRBV7-2 to TRBJ2-1; D may correspond to TRBD1 or TRBD2 (5 bases each). The CDR3 is 15 amino acids. V was clipped by 4 bases and J by 3 bases, with 13 bases between them. Germline values: CDR1 SGHTA, CDR2 FQGNSA. For the CDR3, the DNA is TGTGCCAGCAGCTACTCCGGGGCCCTCTACAATGAGCAGTTCTTC. Its protein product is CASSYSGALYNEQFF.

This clonotype came up many times. The chain carries TRBV29-1 and TRBJ1-2; D is perhaps TRBD1 (5 bases). V shed 4 bases and J shed 3 bases, with 9 bases lying between them. The CDR3 has 12 amino acids. Germline CDR1 and CDR2: SQVTM and ANQGSEA. This CDR3 is CSVGDRHYGYTF. DNA of the CDR3: TGCAGCGTTGGGGACCGCCACTATGGCTACACCTTC. The complete variable domain, with remaining parts taken from reference TRBV29-1 and TRBJ1-2, reads SAVISQKPSRDICQRGTSLTIQCQVDSQVTMMFWYRQQPGQSLTLIATANQGSEATYESGFVIDKFPISRPNLTFSTLTVSNMSPEDSSIYLCSVGDRHYGYTFGSGTRLTVV.

In this sample, this clonotype turned up a few times. CDR3 in DNA: TGTGCCAGCTCAGTCAGGGCTATCTCTGGGGCCAACGTCCTGACTTTC. It specifies CASSVRAISGANVLTF. The chain recombines TRBV18 with TRBJ2-6, with a possible D match to TRBD1 (5 bases). Trimming took off 5 bases at V and 0 bases at J, with 11 bases between the two ends. The CDR3 has 16 residues. CDR1 and CDR2 (germline): KGHSH, LQKENI.

This chain uses TRBV7-3 with TRBJ2-6; 8 bases match TRBD1. The CDR3 contains 18 residues. Germline values: CDR1 SGHTA, CDR2 FQGTGA. Trimming removed 1 base from V and 2 bases from J; junction bases left unmatched: 7. In DNA form, the CDR3 reads TGTGCCAGCAGCTTAAACCAGGGGGCGTTACCTGGGGCCAACGTCCTGACTTTC. Amino acid sequence: CASSLNQGALPGANVLTF.

This clonotype was counted between two and nine times. The chain has TRBV6-1 and TRBJ1-5; 10 bases match TRBD1. Germline lookup yields CDR1 MNHNS and CDR2 SASEGT. V gave up 6 bases and J gave up 0 bases; unmatched junction bases: 11. The CDR3 extends over 18 amino acids. CDR3 sequence (DNA): TGTGCCAGCAGGGAGACGCGACAGGGGGCATATAGCAATCAGCCCCAGCATTTT. It codes for CASRETRQGAYSNQPQHF.